This T cell receptor (beta chain) was observed in a study of regulatory T cells in long-lasting Graves disease. Turning to the study itself: Graves' patients who were just diagnosed had used antithyroid drugs for under 3 months. Whole-study results and caveats: Among samples with persistent disease, TRBV28, TRBJ1-2 and TRBJ2-5 were favored.

Time point defined: newly diagnosed GD, antithyroid drugs for less than 3 months. From RNA extracted from PBMCs, the TCR library was made. CDR3 regions were amplified by Arm-PCR using iRepertoire HTBI primers to build TCR beta libraries. TCRdb redid the calling of the multiplex PCR reads with MiXCR, one entry per CDR3 protein. The repertoire includes around 500,000 distinct CDR3 sequences, 15% to 20% of them detected once, and around a quarter sits in the top ten. This clonotype was seen many times. Its antigen is undetermined. The CDR3 contains 15 residues. Germline V CDR1 and CDR2: LGHDT, YNNKEL (reference sequence). V lost 1 base, J lost 0 bases, and 9 bases lay in between. The data also belong to a second study, concerning T cells in Graves' hyperthyroidism and ophthalmopathy. That study reports: Exclusion of patients followed from uncontrolled infection, other autoimmune disease, pregnancy or lactation. When the TCR CDR3 underwent first-round RT-PCR, the HTBI primer set was used.

The sequencing used peripheral blood mononuclear cells (PBMCs), collected at new diagnosis, from a patient treated with antithyroid drugs. This clonotype was obtained from a woman in her forties or fifties with Graves disease. V and J are TRBV3-1 and TRBJ1-1; D unresolved. In DNA form, the CDR3 reads TGTGCCAGCAGCCAAGCACGGGCTCTGAACACTGAAGCTTTCTTT. This gives the protein CASSQARALNTEAFF.